The 19 T cell receptor beta chains in this list originate from one sample, sequenced in a study of blood T cell repertoires in COVID-19 (dated by TCRdb to 2020 to 2022). Libraries were prepared through the immunoSEQ multiplex PCR assay. What TCRdb holds here is the immuneACCESS table cut down to in-frame rearrangements. Part of the clones is not present; checked against another copy, under half of the missing clones reflect an unresolved V gene, and the others are unexplained. The sample profile shows fewer than 65,000 clones; around 86% of them were found once. Approximately 1.2% of the sample is taken by the ten largest. Input material: peripheral blood. These receptors originate from a woman aged 80 or over with acute or convalescent COVID-19.

A few counts support this clone. The chain is built from TRBV28 and TRBJ1-6; D gene ambiguous. V was clipped by 7 bases and J by 6 bases, with 7 bases between them. Per germline, CDR1 MDHEN and CDR2 SYDVKM. The length of the CDR3 is 12 residues. The CDR3 loop is CASNESNSPLHF. The CDR3 nucleotides are TGTGCCAGCAATGAGTCTAATTCACCCCTCCACTTT.

The V call is TRBV10-3, the J call TRBJ2-7; perhaps TRBD1 as D (6 bases). This CDR3 contains 12 residues. Germline CDR1 is ENHRY and CDR2 is SYGVKD. V lost 11 bases, J lost 2 bases, and 13 bases lay in between. The CDR3 DNA follows: TGTGCCGCCGGGACATACACCTACGAGCAGTACTTC. This codes for CAAGTYTYEQYF.

The CDR3 region has the DNA TGTGCCACCAGTGAAACAACCGGGACTAGCGGGAGTACAGATACGCAGTATTTT. Translating gives CATSETTGTSGSTDTQYF. The V and J genes are TRBV24-1 and TRBJ2-3, with 14 positions matching TRBD2. Germline lookup yields CDR1 KGHDR and CDR2 SFDVKD. CDR3 size: 18 residues. V shed 4 bases and J 3 bases; nucleotides not matched to a gene: 8.

The chain couples TRBV10-1 to TRBJ2-4; D is ambiguous. CDR3 length: 13 residues. Per the germline V gene, CDR1 is WNHNN and CDR2 is SYGVQD (reference sequence). Trimming cost V 0 bases and J 9 bases, with 9 bases left between them. CDR3 nucleotides: TGCGCCAGCAGTGAGTCGGGCGTCGGCATTCAGTACTTC. As protein: CASSESGVGIQYF.

V and J are TRBV28 and TRBJ2-7; a weak D match, TRBD1 (6 bases). Germline CDR1 is MDHEN and CDR2 is SYDVKM. The CDR3 is 14 residues long. Trimming shortened V by 4 bases and J by 0 bases, and 10 bases separated the two germline ends. Written as DNA, the CDR3 is TGTGCCAGCAGTTCTGGACAGAGCTCCTACGAGCAGTACTTC. Translated: CASSSGQSSYEQYF.

The chain employs TRBV28 and TRBJ1-2; D ambiguous. The V gene lost 3 bases and the J gene lost 4 bases, with 9 bases spanning the gap. The CDR3 spans 13 residues. Germline assignment: CDR1 MDHEN and CDR2 SYDVKM. CDR3 in DNA: TGTGCCAGCAGTTTTTTGACTAGCTATGGCTACACCTTC. Amino acids: CASSFLTSYGYTF.

This chain connects TRBV20-1 to TRBJ1-1, with no clear D. V lost 3 bases and J 0 bases, leaving 8 bases between the germline ends. Germline CDR1 is DFQATT and CDR2 is SNEGSKA (reference sequence). This CDR3 has 13 residues. CDR3 sequence reads: CSASWYMNTEAFF. The CDR3 coding sequence is TGCAGTGCTAGTTGGTACATGAACACTGAAGCTTTCTTT.

V gene TRBV9 combines with J gene TRBJ1-3, with TRBD1 as a possible D gene (5 bases). V gave up 4 bases and J gave up 4 bases, with 15 bases separating them. The CDR3 sequence is 15 residues long. Germline V gene data show CDR1 as SGDLS and CDR2 as YYNGEE. CDR3 bases: TGTGCCAGCAGCTTGTTAGGGGCTAACGGAAACACCATATATTTT. Amino acids: CASSLLGANGNTIYF.

CDR3 in amino acids: CASRHGTGERHYGYTF. The CDR3 nucleotides are TGTGCCAGTAGACACGGTACAGGGGAACGGCACTATGGCTACACCTTC. This chain links TRBV19 with TRBJ1-2; 7 positions agree with TRBD1. Germline V gene sequence: CDR1 LNHDA, CDR2 SQIVND (reference sequence). The junction had 13 bases not matched to a gene; V was cut back by 6 bases and J by 3 bases. The CDR3 runs 16 residues.

The V and J genes are TRBV12-3 or TRBV12-4 and TRBJ1-6; D is unclear. This CDR3 region has 13 residues. The V gene lost 6 bases and the J gene lost 2 bases, with 5 bases spanning the gap. The CDR3, as DNA: TGTGCCAGCAGCCTTACCTATAATTCACCCCTCCACTTT. Translating it yields CASSLTYNSPLHF.

V is TRBV6-5 and J is TRBJ2-7, with a weak D call TRBD1 (7 bases). This CDR3 comprises 15 residues. Germline loops: CDR1 MNHEY, CDR2 SVGAGI. V was trimmed by 8 bases and J by 2 bases, leaving 19 bases between them. CDR3 region: CASQGGKGVTYEQYF. Written as DNA, the CDR3 is TGTGCCAGCCAGGGGGGCAAGGGAGTTACCTACGAGCAGTACTTC.

The chain has TRBV10-1 and TRBJ2-5; 9 nucleotides line up with TRBD2. Germline trimming cut 4 bases from V and 0 bases from J; bases unmatched to any gene: 6. Germline CDR1 WNHNN, CDR2 SYGVQD (reference sequence). This CDR3 region has 16 residues. In DNA form, the CDR3 reads TGCGCCAGCAGTGCTGTTAGCGGGAGTGACCAAGAGACCCAGTACTTC. This encodes CASSAVSGSDQETQYF.

The genes are TRBV10-3 and TRBJ2-7, with 9 nucleotides matching TRBD2. This CDR3 is 15 amino acids long. The V and J ends lost 2 bases and 3 bases, in that order; junction bases with no gene match: 5. The germline V gene encodes CDR1 ENHRY and CDR2 SYGVKD. CDR3 sequence reads: CAISEIAGEGYEQYF. CDR3 coding DNA: TGTGCCATCAGTGAGATAGCGGGAGAGGGCTACGAGCAGTACTTC.

CDR3 bases: TGTGCCAGCAGACAGGGACCCCTAAGGGAGCAGTACTTC. Its protein is CASRQGPLREQYF. This chain connects TRBV6-5 to TRBJ2-7, with a weak D call TRBD1 (6 bases). Germline V gene sequence: CDR1 MNHEY, CDR2 SVGAGI. V gave up 6 bases and J gave up 7 bases, with 16 bases separating them. There are 13 residues in the CDR3.

The V call is TRBV6-6, the J call TRBJ2-1; 9 bases agree with TRBD2. Trimming removed 6 bases from V and 8 bases from J; junction bases left unmatched: 14. Germline V gene data show CDR1 as MNHNY and CDR2 as SVGAGI (reference sequence). The CDR3 consists of 16 residues. CDR3 residues: CASRPISGGFFDEQFF. The DNA of the CDR3 is TGTGCCAGCAGACCCATTAGCGGGGGTTTTTTCGATGAGCAGTTCTTC.

This sequence joins TRBV29-1 and TRBJ2-7; possible D gene TRBD2, 5 bases. Germline CDR1 is SQVTM and CDR2 is ANQGSEA. V gave up 2 bases and J gave up 2 bases, with 10 bases separating them. The length of the CDR3 is 13 residues. CDR3 sequence reads: CSVEKGSAYEQYF. CDR3 sequence (DNA): TGCAGCGTTGAAAAAGGGAGTGCCTACGAGCAGTACTTC.

This sequence joins TRBV27 and TRBJ2-1; no definite D call. CDR1 and CDR2 from the germline V gene are MNHEY and SMNVEV (reference sequence). V dropped 2 bases and J dropped 0 bases, with 11 bases sitting between them. The CDR3 has 16 amino acids. The CDR3 loop is CASSLSVAYSYNEQFF. CDR3 DNA sequence: TGTGCCAGCAGTTTAAGCGTAGCCTACTCCTACAATGAGCAGTTCTTC.

The V gene is TRBV11-2, the J gene TRBJ1-2; D perhaps matches TRBD1 (5 bases). The V gene lost 5 bases and the J gene lost 4 bases, with 23 bases spanning the gap. The CDR3 is 17 amino acids. Germline-derived CDR1 and CDR2 are SGHAT and FQNNGV. The CDR3 spells CASSRGQTAPGGYGYTF. In DNA, the CDR3 is TGTGCCAGCAGCCGGGGCCAAACCGCACCCGGGGGCTATGGCTACACCTTC.

The CDR3 nucleotides are TGCGCCAGCAGCAGGTCAGGGGGCGTCTCTGGGGCCAACGTCCTGACTTTC. This encodes CASSRSGGVSGANVLTF. The V gene is TRBV5-1, the J gene TRBJ2-6, with 8 bases fitting TRBD1. With 4 bases clipped from V and 0 bases from J, the junction kept 6 bases outside the gene matches. Per the germline V gene, CDR1 is SGHRS and CDR2 is YFSETQ. This CDR3 spans 17 amino acids.